The 13 T cell receptor beta chains presented below share a single source sample, sequenced in a study of T cell responses to AZD1222 COVID-19 vaccine (dated by TCRdb to about 2021). Explained via the paper, the time point label denotes: baseline before first vaccination. The library was prepared using the immunoSEQ multiplex PCR assay. Not all clones reach the TCRdb copy of this immuneACCESS table, which keeps in-frame sequences only. Checked studies attribute under half of the gap to unresolved V genes and leave the rest unexplained. Across this sample there are around 200,000 clones, with 80% to 90% seen only once. Approximately 0.5% of the sample is held by the ten biggest clonotypes. Source: peripheral blood, taken on day 0 of AZD1222 vaccination. The receptors were sampled from an adult in good health.

The rearrangement uses TRBV20-1 and TRBJ1-2; no clear D. Germline V gene lookup returns CDR1 DFQATT and CDR2 SNEGSKA (reference sequence). Trimming took 6 bases from V and 4 from J, leaving 9 bases between them. The CDR3 length is 11 residues. CDR3 sequence reads: CSAPPGYGYTF. The CDR3 DNA reads as TGCAGTGCACCTCCGGGCTATGGCTACACCTTC.

The rearrangement uses TRBV30 and TRBJ1-3; a possible D gene is TRBD1 (5 bases). Trimming stripped 5 bases from V and 1 base from J, with 12 bases between. The CDR3 runs to 14 residues. Germline V gene data show CDR1 as GTSNPN and CDR2 as SVGIG (reference sequence). CDR3 in amino acids: CAWYPKGSGNTIYF. The CDR3, as DNA: TGTGCCTGGTATCCTAAGGGGTCTGGAAACACCATATATTTT.

V usage is TRBV28 and J usage is TRBJ1-4, with no clear D. V lost 3 bases and J lost 0, with 14 bases in between. The CDR3 length is 17 residues. CDR1 and CDR2 (germline): MDHEN, SYDVKM. CDR3 coding DNA: TGTGCCAGCAGTTTTTTAGGGATACGTGCAACTAATGAAAAACTGTTTTTT. Translated, it gives CASSFLGIRATNEKLFF.

The genes are TRBV19 and TRBJ2-2; 9 nucleotides agree with TRBD1. From germline, CDR1 is LNHDA and CDR2 SQIVND (reference sequence). V gave up 7 bases and J gave up 4 bases; unmatched junction bases: 4. This CDR3 contains 14 residues. The CDR3 region has the DNA TGTGCCAGTACAGAGACAGGGGGCACCGGGGAGCTGTTTTTT. Encoded protein: CASTETGGTGELFF.

The chain employs TRBV11-3 and TRBJ2-1; D call uncertain. In germline, CDR1 is SGHNT, CDR2 YENEEA. Trimming pared 1 base from V and 2 bases from J, leaving 3 bases between. The CDR3 extends over 13 amino acids. The CDR3 DNA reads TGTGCCAGCAGCTTAGGACCCTACAATGAGCAGTTCTTC. Translating it yields CASSLGPYNEQFF. The full variable domain, rest sourced from reference TRBV11-3 and TRBJ2-1, is EAGVVQSPRYKIIEKKQPVAFWCNPISGHNTLYWYLQNLGQGPELLIRYENEEAVDDSQLPKDRFSAERLKGVDSTLKIQPAELGDSAVYLCASSLGPYNEQFFGPGTRLTVL.

V is TRBV25-1 and J is TRBJ2-7; no reliable D call. Trimming took 11 bases from V and 0 from J, leaving 8 bases between them. Germline-derived CDR1 and CDR2 are MGHDK and SYGVNS. The CDR3 consists of 11 residues. The CDR3 bases are TGTGCCTCCGTTAGCTCCTACGAGCAGTACTTC. Its protein product is CASVSSYEQYF.

V usage is TRBV6-5 and J usage is TRBJ1-1, with D possibly being TRBD1 (6 bases). Trimming took 7 bases from V and 1 from J, leaving 10 bases between them. The CDR3 runs 13 residues. The germline CDR1 and CDR2 sequences are MNHEY and SVGAGI. In nucleotides, the CDR3 is TGTGCCAGCAAGGACAGACAGAACACTGAAGCTTTCTTT. This translates into CASKDRQNTEAFF.

The DNA for the CDR3 is TGTGCCTGTGGGGGGCTCCTGAACACCGGGGAGCTGTTTTTT. It yields the protein CACGGLLNTGELFF. J is TRBJ2-2 and V is TRBV30; D possibly uses TRBD1 or TRBD2 (6 bases each). Germline assignment: CDR1 GTSNPN and CDR2 SVGIG (reference sequence). The CDR3 covers 14 residues. Trimming removed 6 bases from V and 1 base from J, with 12 bases in between.

The sample holds one count of this clone. The rearrangement links TRBV18 to TRBJ1-2, with 7 bases lining up with TRBD1. V trimming: 3 bases; J trimming: 7 bases; junction bases outside the gene matches: 5. Germline CDR1 KGHSH, CDR2 LQKENI. This CDR3 region has 13 residues. This chain's CDR3 is CASSPDGQAGYTF. The CDR3 nucleotides read TGTGCCAGCTCACCGGACGGACAGGCTGGCTACACCTTC.

V usage is TRBV4-2 and J usage is TRBJ2-5, with 9 bases identical to TRBD1. From germline, CDR1 is LGHNA and CDR2 YNFKEQ. This CDR3 has 14 amino acids. With V trimmed by 3 bases and J by 2 bases, 1 base remained unmatched. Here the CDR3 reads CASSQTGGQETQYF. The CDR3 nucleotides read TGTGCCAGCAGCCAGACAGGGGGACAAGAGACCCAGTACTTC.

The CDR3 DNA reads TGTGCCAGCAGTTTATCGAATGCAGTTGCAACTAATGAAAAACTGTTTTTT. Translation: CASSLSNAVATNEKLFF. This chain connects TRBV27 to TRBJ1-4; D uncertain. The germline V gene encodes CDR1 MNHEY and CDR2 SMNVEV (reference sequence). The V and J ends lost 0 bases and 0 bases respectively, with 11 bases between them. CDR3 length equals 17 residues.

The rearrangement links TRBV30 to TRBJ2-2; D is undetermined. The V end was cut by 2 bases, the J end by 2 bases, with 9 bases between. This CDR3 comprises 14 residues. The germline CDR1 and CDR2 sequences are GTSNPN and SVGIG (reference sequence). The CDR3 nucleotides read TGTGCCTGGAGTCTGGGCCCTAACACCGGGGAGCTGTTTTTT. This sequence encodes CAWSLGPNTGELFF. Combining the CDR3 with reference TRBV30 and TRBJ2-2 gives the whole variable domain SQTIHQWPATLVQPVGSPLSLECTVEGTSNPNLYWYRQAAGRGLQLLFYSVGIGQISSEVPQNLSASRPQDRQFILSSKKLLLSDSGFYLCAWSLGPNTGELFFGEGSRLTVL.

This chain connects TRBV5-4 to TRBJ2-7, with 7 bases that match TRBD2. This CDR3 spans 14 amino acids. Germline assignment: CDR1 SGHNT and CDR2 YYREEE (reference sequence). Germline trimming cut 1 base from V and 4 bases from J; bases unmatched to any gene: 5. This CDR3 is CASSLRTSAYEQYF. DNA for the CDR3: TGTGCCAGCAGCTTGAGGACTAGTGCGTACGAGCAGTACTTC.